These T cell receptor beta chains were read from a single sample in a study of blood T cell repertoires in COVID-19. Method: immunoSEQ multiplex PCR; TCRdb's copy keeps in-frame clones and lacks some. The repertoire holds some 700,000 clones, with around 89% as singletons. Input material: peripheral blood. The receptors here all came from a woman aged 18-35 years with acute or convalescent COVID-19. CDR3s include the opening cysteine and the closing phenylalanine or tryptophan. The order of the fields is CDR3 length, V gene, J gene, D gene, clone size, CDR3 protein, CDR3 DNA. The D gene is left open where the match is weak. Some rows mark clone size as missing; the rest say once, few, many or name a class of expanded clone.

>18|TRBV12-2|TRBJ2-2|-|-
CASRLAPSTGEETGELFF
TGTGCAAGTCGCTTAGCGCCTTCTACAGGGGAAGAAACCGGGGAGCTGTTTTTT
>15|TRBV9|TRBJ1-1|TRBD1|-
CASSPRQGWNTEAFF
TGTGCCAGCAGCCCCAGACAGGGGTGGAACACTGAAGCTTTCTTT
>13|TRBV30|TRBJ2-7|TRBD2|-
CAWSRGAGGPKYF
TGTGCCTGGAGTAGGGGGGCGGGAGGGCCGAAGTACTTC
>13|TRBV7-3|TRBJ1-2|TRBD1|-
CASIRDRFYGYTF
TGTGCCAGCATCCGGGACAGATTCTATGGCTACACCTTC
>17|TRBV7-9|TRBJ2-7|TRBD1|-
CASSPHPGTGGFYEQYF
TGTGCCAGCAGCCCCCACCCCGGGACAGGGGGCTTCTACGAGCAGTACTTC
>17|TRBV7-2|TRBJ1-4|-|-
CASSLGIAEGRYEKLFF
TGTGCCAGCAGCTTGGGAATAGCGGAAGGGCGGTATGAAAAACTGTTTTTT
>12|TRBV21-1|TRBJ1-2|-|-
CASSSPRGGYTF
TGTGCCAGCAGCTCGCCCCGGGGTGGCTACACCTTC
>12|TRBV2|TRBJ2-2|-|-
CASSEEGRGLFF
TGTGCCAGCAGTGAAGAGGGAAGGGGGCTGTTTTTT
>14|TRBV30|TRBJ2-5|-|-
CAWSRQEGWETQYF
TGTGCCTGGAGTAGGCAGGAGGGCTGGGAGACCCAGTACTTC
>15|TRBV4-2|TRBJ1-4|TRBD1|-
CASSPGTGGDEKLFF
TGTGCCAGCAGCCCTGGGACAGGGGGAGATGAAAAACTGTTTTTT
>16|TRBV9|TRBJ2-7|TRBD2|-
CASSVALSGGMAEQYF
TGTGCCAGCAGCGTAGCCTTAAGCGGGGGGATGGCGGAGCAGTACTTC
>15|TRBV5-1|TRBJ1-1|TRBD1|-
CASSLGTGVDTEAFF
TGCGCCAGCAGCCTCGGGACAGGGGTGGACACTGAAGCTTTCTTT
>13|TRBV9|TRBJ1-6|-|-
CASTDGVNSPLHF
TGTGCCAGCACGGACGGGGTTAATTCACCCCTCCACTTT
>16|TRBV19|TRBJ2-1|TRBD1|-
CASSIIAGQGSTEQFF
TGTGCCAGTAGTATTATCGCGGGACAGGGTTCCACTGAGCAGTTCTTC
>15|TRBV12-5|TRBJ2-1|TRBD1|few
CASGPGTGGGNEQFF
TGTGCTAGTGGTCCCGGGACAGGTGGGGGCAATGAGCAGTTCTTC
>15|TRBV28|TRBJ1-6|TRBD1|-
CASSLDQGANSPLHF
TGTGCCAGCAGTTTGGACCAGGGGGCGAATTCACCCCTCCACTTT
>15|TRBV2|TRBJ2-2|-|-
CASRFEGANTGELFF
TGTGCCAGCAGGTTTGAGGGGGCGAACACCGGGGAGCTGTTTTTT
>16|TRBV7-2|TRBJ2-3|-|-
CASSPRRGGRTDTQYF
TGTGCCAGCAGCCCCCGTAGGGGGGGACGCACAGATACGCAGTATTTT
>15|TRBV15|TRBJ2-7|TRBD1|-
CATSGWGTESYEQYF
TGTGCCACCAGCGGGTGGGGGACAGAGTCCTACGAGCAGTACTTC
>14|TRBV3-1/TRBV3-2|TRBJ1-1|-|-
CASSQERMTAEAFF
TGTGCCAGCAGCCAAGAAAGGATGACTGCTGAAGCTTTCTTT
>15|TRBV5-1|TRBJ2-7|TRBD1|-
CASSLSGTGGYEQYF
TGCGCCAGCAGCTTGTCGGGGACAGGGGGCTACGAGCAGTACTTC
>15|TRBV2|TRBJ2-1|-|-
CASSAEYSSYNEQFF
TGTGCCAGCAGTGCCGAATATAGCTCCTACAATGAGCAGTTCTTC
>15|TRBV20-1|TRBJ1-6|-|-
CSASSSGVGYSPLHF
TGCAGTGCTAGTTCTTCGGGGGTCGGGTATTCACCCCTCCACTTT
>12|TRBV5-1|TRBJ1-1|-|-
CASSFTGTEAFF
TGCGCCAGCAGCTTTACAGGGACTGAAGCTTTCTTT
>12|TRBV7-8|TRBJ1-1|-|few
CASKRAGTEAFF
TGTGCCAGCAAGCGTGCCGGCACTGAAGCTTTCTTT
>14|TRBV9|TRBJ1-2|-|-
CASTGFRDFNGYTF
TGTGCCAGCACCGGTTTCAGGGACTTCAATGGCTACACCTTC
>15|TRBV10-3|TRBJ1-1|-|-
CAISDPDRREGEAFF
TGTGCCATCAGTGACCCCGACAGGCGTGAGGGGGAAGCTTTCTTT
>16|TRBV9|TRBJ2-1|TRBD2|-
CASSVLFSGGPGEQFF
TGTGCCAGCAGCGTCCTCTTTAGCGGGGGTCCCGGTGAGCAGTTCTTC
>15|TRBV28|TRBJ1-2|TRBD1|-
CASSLGRQGRWGYTF
TGTGCCAGCAGTTTGGGAAGACAGGGGAGGTGGGGCTACACCTTC
>16|TRBV4-2|TRBJ1-2|-|-
CASSQANIQDNYGYTF
TGTGCCAGCAGCCAAGCGAACATACAGGACAACTATGGCTACACCTTC
>14|TRBV19|TRBJ1-6|-|-
CASSIKWGTSPLHF
TGTGCCAGTAGTATAAAGTGGGGCACTTCACCCCTCCACTTT
>13|TRBV5-1|TRBJ1-5|TRBD1|-
CASRQGANQPQHF
TGCGCCAGCAGGCAGGGGGCGAATCAGCCCCAGCATTTT
>16|TRBV21-1|TRBJ1-3|-|-
CASSKVRGGAGNTIYF
TGTGCCAGCAGCAAAGTGCGGGGGGGAGCTGGAAACACCATATATTTT
>17|TRBV27|TRBJ1-1|TRBD1|-
CASSSQFVTGVVAEAFF
TGTGCCAGCAGTTCCCAGTTCGTAACAGGGGTGGTCGCTGAAGCTTTCTTT
>15|TRBV2|TRBJ1-4|-|-
CASTVTAATNEKLFF
TGTGCCAGCACCGTGACAGCCGCAACTAATGAAAAACTGTTTTTT
>16|TRBV29-1|TRBJ1-2|TRBD1|-
CSVVMTGESTGDGYTF
TGCAGCGTCGTCATGACCGGGGAATCTACAGGGGATGGCTACACCTTC
>17|TRBV7-6|TRBJ2-2|-|-
CASSLALTDLNTGELFF
TGTGCCAGCAGCTTAGCGCTGACAGACCTGAACACCGGGGAGCTGTTTTTT
>13|TRBV3-1/TRBV3-2|TRBJ2-5|-|-
CASSQGGQETQYF
TGTGCCAGCAGCCAGGGGGGACAAGAGACCCAGTACTTC
>16|TRBV19|TRBJ2-3|-|-
CASSRGLGGGRDTQYF
TGTGCCAGTAGTAGGGGGTTAGGAGGGGGCAGAGATACGCAGTATTTT
>16|TRBV2|TRBJ1-6|TRBD1|-
CASSEYRGMGNSPLHF
TGTGCCAGCAGCGAATACAGGGGAATGGGGAATTCACCCCTCCACTTT
>15|TRBV6-5|TRBJ2-7|TRBD1|-
CASSSRGRDHYEQYF
TGTGCCAGCAGTTCCAGGGGGCGAGACCACTACGAGCAGTACTTC
>15|TRBV12-5|TRBJ2-5|-|-
CASGLARTDSKTQYF
TGTGCTAGTGGTTTGGCCCGGACAGATTCTAAGACCCAGTACTTC
>14|TRBV6-5|TRBJ1-4|-|-
CASSRTASNEKLFF
TGTGCCAGCAGCCGGACAGCCTCTAATGAAAAACTGTTTTTT
>18|TRBV19|TRBJ1-3|-|-
CASSIVSPRTVSGNTIYF
TGTGCCAGTAGTATCGTATCCCCCAGGACAGTCTCTGGAAACACCATATATTTT